The rows below give T cell receptor beta chains drawn from one sample of a study of shared clonotypes between healthy human individuals. Measured with immunoSEQ multiplex PCR; TCRdb has only the in-frame clones, and not every one. Of 530,000 or so clones listed, over 60% were seen once; the top ten hold around an eighth. The specimen sequenced was PBMCs. The receptor source for this set is a woman aged 40 to 50 in good health. Some clones in this sample may be carry-over from other donors' samples. CDR3s include the opening cysteine and the closing phenylalanine or tryptophan. Fields, in order: clone size, J gene, V gene, D gene, CDR3 protein, CDR3 DNA. D genes are given only for firm matches. Size is stated for part of the rows, as once, few or many counts, or as a class when the clone is expanded.

clone size: few; J gene: TRBJ1-1; V gene: TRBV23-1; D gene: TRBD1; CDR3 protein: CASSHLPDRDTEAFF; CDR3 DNA: TGCGCCAGCAGTCACCTTCCTGACAGGGACACTGAAGCTTTCTTT
clone size: -; J gene: TRBJ1-1; V gene: TRBV10-3; D gene: TRBD1; CDR3 protein: CAARQGLNTEAFF; CDR3 DNA: TGTGCCGCCCGACAGGGGTTGAACACTGAAGCTTTCTTT
clone size: once; J gene: TRBJ2-6; V gene: TRBV28; D gene: -; CDR3 protein: CASSKNVLTF; CDR3 DNA: TGTGCCAGCAGTAAAAACGTCCTGACTTTC
clone size: -; J gene: TRBJ2-7; V gene: TRBV5-1; D gene: -; CDR3 protein: CASSSRTAYEQYF; CDR3 DNA: TGCGCCAGCAGCTCGCGGACAGCCTACGAGCAGTACTTC
clone size: -; J gene: TRBJ2-1; V gene: TRBV7-3; D gene: -; CDR3 protein: CASSLTYNEQFF; CDR3 DNA: TGTGCCAGCAGCCTCACCTACAATGAGCAGTTCTTC
clone size: -; J gene: TRBJ2-4; V gene: TRBV27; D gene: -; CDR3 protein: CASSFPGPPWIQYF; CDR3 DNA: TGTGCCAGCAGTTTTCCGGGCCCCCCTTGGATTCAGTACTTC
clone size: -; J gene: TRBJ2-3; V gene: TRBV5-1; D gene: TRBD2; CDR3 protein: CASSLVAGDDTQYF; CDR3 DNA: TGCGCCAGCAGCTTGGTTGCGGGAGACGATACGCAGTATTTT
clone size: -; J gene: TRBJ2-7; V gene: TRBV6-5; D gene: -; CDR3 protein: CASSYSSAGSYEQYF; CDR3 DNA: TGTGCCAGCAGTTACTCGTCGGCCGGTTCCTACGAGCAGTACTTC
clone size: -; J gene: TRBJ1-2; V gene: TRBV15; D gene: TRBD1; CDR3 protein: CATSNPTGGVGYGYTF; CDR3 DNA: TGTGCCACCAGCAATCCTACAGGGGGCGTTGGCTATGGCTACACCTTC
clone size: -; J gene: TRBJ2-5; V gene: TRBV19; D gene: -; CDR3 protein: CASSSFGSQETQYF; CDR3 DNA: TGTGCCAGTAGTAGTTTCGGCAGCCAAGAGACCCAGTACTTC
clone size: -; J gene: TRBJ1-1; V gene: TRBV27; D gene: -; CDR3 protein: CASRDTGGTEAFF; CDR3 DNA: TGTGCCAGCAGGGACACGGGAGGCACTGAAGCTTTCTTT
clone size: -; J gene: TRBJ1-5; V gene: TRBV7-6; D gene: TRBD1; CDR3 protein: CASSNRTGNNQPQHF; CDR3 DNA: TGTGCCAGCAGCAATCGGACAGGGAACAATCAGCCCCAGCATTTT
clone size: -; J gene: TRBJ2-7; V gene: TRBV4-2; D gene: -; CDR3 protein: CASSQELLGEQYF; CDR3 DNA: TGTGCCAGCAGCCAAGAACTACTAGGGGAGCAGTACTTC
clone size: -; J gene: TRBJ2-2; V gene: TRBV5-1; D gene: -; CDR3 protein: CASSWGPSNTGELFF; CDR3 DNA: TGCGCCAGCAGCTGGGGGCCGTCGAACACCGGGGAGCTGTTTTTT
clone size: -; J gene: TRBJ1-2; V gene: TRBV28; D gene: TRBD1; CDR3 protein: CASRSTGENYGYTF; CDR3 DNA: TGTGCCAGCAGGTCTACAGGGGAAAACTATGGCTACACCTTC
clone size: -; J gene: TRBJ2-1; V gene: TRBV6-6; D gene: TRBD2; CDR3 protein: CASSYGGLASQNEQFF; CDR3 DNA: TGTGCCAGCAGTTACGGGGGACTAGCTAGTCAGAATGAGCAGTTCTTC
clone size: -; J gene: TRBJ1-1; V gene: TRBV7-2; D gene: -; CDR3 protein: CASSLSSLANTEAFF; CDR3 DNA: TGTGCCAGCAGCTTATCCAGCCTGGCGAACACTGAAGCTTTCTTT
clone size: -; J gene: TRBJ2-7; V gene: TRBV9; D gene: TRBD1; CDR3 protein: CASSLRIGTEIYEQYF; CDR3 DNA: TGTGCCAGCAGCCTAAGAATCGGGACAGAGATATACGAGCAGTACTTC
clone size: -; J gene: TRBJ1-6; V gene: TRBV7-9; D gene: TRBD1; CDR3 protein: CASSPDRGGSPLHF; CDR3 DNA: TGTGCCAGCAGCCCCGACAGGGGCGGTTCACCCCTCCACTTT
clone size: -; J gene: TRBJ2-3; V gene: TRBV11-2; D gene: -; CDR3 protein: CASRTGRRTDTQYF; CDR3 DNA: TGTGCCAGCAGGACCGGGCGACGCACAGATACGCAGTATTTT
clone size: few; J gene: TRBJ2-4; V gene: TRBV7-2; D gene: -; CDR3 protein: CASSLPRRGKNIQYF; CDR3 DNA: TGTGCCAGCAGCTTACCCCGTCGAGGCAAAAACATTCAGTACTTC
clone size: -; J gene: TRBJ2-1; V gene: TRBV28; D gene: TRBD1; CDR3 protein: CASSTPDRPLVYNEQFF; CDR3 DNA: TGTGCCAGCAGTACCCCGGACAGGCCCTTGGTCTACAATGAGCAGTTCTTC
clone size: -; J gene: TRBJ2-7; V gene: TRBV10-3; D gene: TRBD2; CDR3 protein: CAVSGSTHEQYF; CDR3 DNA: TGTGCCGTTAGCGGGAGTACCCACGAGCAGTACTTC
clone size: many; J gene: TRBJ1-1; V gene: TRBV28; D gene: -; CDR3 protein: CASSRGGSTEAFF; CDR3 DNA: TGTGCCAGCAGTAGGGGAGGGAGCACTGAAGCTTTCTTT
clone size: -; J gene: TRBJ1-2; V gene: TRBV29-1; D gene: -; CDR3 protein: CSATENTGNGYTF; CDR3 DNA: TGCAGCGCAACCGAGAACACAGGGAATGGCTACACCTTC
clone size: -; J gene: TRBJ2-1; V gene: TRBV29-1; D gene: TRBD2; CDR3 protein: CSAPGGLASYNEQFF; CDR3 DNA: TGCAGCGCCCCCGGGGGACTAGCGTCCTACAATGAGCAGTTCTTC
clone size: -; J gene: TRBJ2-1; V gene: TRBV7-9; D gene: TRBD2; CDR3 protein: CASSLETSGYNEQFF; CDR3 DNA: TGTGCCAGCAGCTTGGAGACTAGCGGTTACAATGAGCAGTTCTTC
clone size: once; J gene: TRBJ2-1; V gene: TRBV28; D gene: TRBD2; CDR3 protein: CASSTAGLNNEQFF; CDR3 DNA: TGTGCCAGCAGCACAGCGGGACTGAACAATGAGCAGTTCTTC
clone size: few; J gene: TRBJ1-1; V gene: TRBV13; D gene: TRBD1; CDR3 protein: CASSPRQGIGTEAFF; CDR3 DNA: TGTGCCAGCAGCCCCCGACAGGGTATTGGCACTGAAGCTTTCTTT
clone size: few; J gene: TRBJ1-1; V gene: TRBV30; D gene: -; CDR3 protein: CAWSGDMNTEAFF; CDR3 DNA: TGTGCCTGGAGTGGGGACATGAACACTGAAGCTTTCTTT
clone size: -; J gene: TRBJ2-5; V gene: TRBV5-1; D gene: -; CDR3 protein: CASSLGEPRETQYF; CDR3 DNA: TGCGCCAGCAGCTTGGGGGAGCCGAGGGAGACCCAGTACTTC
clone size: -; J gene: TRBJ1-3; V gene: TRBV19; D gene: -; CDR3 protein: CASSIDREGDTIYF; CDR3 DNA: TGTGCCAGTAGTATAGATCGCGAGGGGGACACCATATATTTT
clone size: -; J gene: TRBJ1-1; V gene: TRBV19; D gene: -; CDR3 protein: CASSMGGNTEAFF; CDR3 DNA: TGTGCCAGTAGTATGGGGGGTAACACTGAAGCTTTCTTT
clone size: -; J gene: TRBJ2-7; V gene: TRBV7-3; D gene: -; CDR3 protein: CASSLGAGSYYEQYF; CDR3 DNA: TGTGCCAGCAGCTTAGGGGCAGGGAGTTACTACGAGCAGTACTTC
clone size: -; J gene: TRBJ1-1; V gene: TRBV7-8; D gene: -; CDR3 protein: CASSPATHQGAFF; CDR3 DNA: TGTGCCAGCAGCCCTGCAACCCACCAGGGAGCTTTCTTT
clone size: -; J gene: TRBJ2-2; V gene: TRBV29-1; D gene: TRBD2; CDR3 protein: CSVSGTSGTGTGELFF; CDR3 DNA: TGCAGCGTGTCAGGGACTAGCGGGACAGGAACCGGGGAGCTGTTTTTT